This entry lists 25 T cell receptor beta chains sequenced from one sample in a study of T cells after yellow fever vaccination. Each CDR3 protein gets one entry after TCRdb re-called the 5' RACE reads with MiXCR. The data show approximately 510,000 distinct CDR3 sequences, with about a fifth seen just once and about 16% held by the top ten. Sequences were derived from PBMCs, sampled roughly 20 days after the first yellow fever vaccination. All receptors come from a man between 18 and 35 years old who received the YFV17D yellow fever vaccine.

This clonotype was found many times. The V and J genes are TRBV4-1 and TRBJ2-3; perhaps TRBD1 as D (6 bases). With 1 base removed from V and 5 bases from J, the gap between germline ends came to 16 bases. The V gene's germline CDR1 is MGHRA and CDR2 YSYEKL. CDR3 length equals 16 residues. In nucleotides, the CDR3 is TGCGCCAGCAGCCAAGCGAATATGGGGGCCGGAGATACGCAGTATTTT. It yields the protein CASSQANMGAGDTQYF.

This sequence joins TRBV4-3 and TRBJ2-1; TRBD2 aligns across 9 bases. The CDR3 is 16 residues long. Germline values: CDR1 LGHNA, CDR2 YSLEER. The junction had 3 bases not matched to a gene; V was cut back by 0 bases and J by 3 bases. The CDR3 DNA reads TGCGCCAGCAGCCAAGACGGAGCGGGGGGCTACAATGAGCAGTTCTTC. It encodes CASSQDGAGGYNEQFF.

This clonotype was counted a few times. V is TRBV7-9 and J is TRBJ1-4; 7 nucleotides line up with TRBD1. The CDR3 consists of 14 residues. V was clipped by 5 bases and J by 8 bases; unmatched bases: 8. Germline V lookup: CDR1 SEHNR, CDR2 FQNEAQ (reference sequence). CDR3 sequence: CASSPNTGAEKLFF. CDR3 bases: TGTGCCAGCAGCCCAAATACAGGGGCGGAAAAACTGTTTTTT. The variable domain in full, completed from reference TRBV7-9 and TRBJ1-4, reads DTGVSQNPRHKITKRGQNVTFRCDPISEHNRLYWYRQTLGQGPEFLTYFQNEAQLEKSRLLSDRFSAERPKGSFSTLEIQRTEQGDSAMYLCASSPNTGAEKLFFGSGTQLSVL.

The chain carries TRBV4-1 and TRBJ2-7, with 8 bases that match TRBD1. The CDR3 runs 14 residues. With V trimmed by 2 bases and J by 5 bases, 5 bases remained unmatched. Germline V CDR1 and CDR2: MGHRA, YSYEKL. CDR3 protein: CASSQTQGEDEQYF. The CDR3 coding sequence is TGCGCCAGCAGCCAAACACAGGGGGAGGACGAGCAGTACTTC.

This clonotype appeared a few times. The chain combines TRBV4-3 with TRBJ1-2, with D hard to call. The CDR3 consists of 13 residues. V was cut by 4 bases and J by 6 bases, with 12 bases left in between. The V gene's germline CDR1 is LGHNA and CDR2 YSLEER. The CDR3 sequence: CASSPTEGNGYTF. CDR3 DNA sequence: TGCGCCAGCAGCCCAACGGAGGGAAATGGCTACACCTTC.

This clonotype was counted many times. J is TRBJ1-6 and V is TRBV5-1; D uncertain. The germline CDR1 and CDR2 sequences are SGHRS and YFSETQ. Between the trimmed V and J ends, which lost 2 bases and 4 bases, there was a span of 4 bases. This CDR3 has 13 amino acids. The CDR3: CASSFEYNSPLHF. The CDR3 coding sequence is TGCGCCAGCAGCTTCGAATATAATTCACCCCTCCACTTT.

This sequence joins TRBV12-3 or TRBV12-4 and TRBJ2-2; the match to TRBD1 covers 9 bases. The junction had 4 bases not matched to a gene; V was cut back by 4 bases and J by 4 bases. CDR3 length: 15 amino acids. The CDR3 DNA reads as TGTGCCAGCAGTTGGGGGACAGGGCTCACCGGGGAGCTGTTTTTT. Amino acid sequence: CASSWGTGLTGELFF.

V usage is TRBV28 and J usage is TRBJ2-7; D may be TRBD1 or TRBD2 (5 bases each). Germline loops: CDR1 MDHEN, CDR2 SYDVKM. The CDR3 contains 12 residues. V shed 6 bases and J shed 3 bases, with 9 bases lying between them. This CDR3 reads CASSSGLYEQYV. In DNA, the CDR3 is TGTGCCAGCAGCTCGGGGCTCTACGAGCAGTACGTC.

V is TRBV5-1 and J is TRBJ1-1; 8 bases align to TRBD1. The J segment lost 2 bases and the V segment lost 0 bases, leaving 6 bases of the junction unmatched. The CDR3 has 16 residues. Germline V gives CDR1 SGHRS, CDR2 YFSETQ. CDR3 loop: CASSLEGQGANTEAFF. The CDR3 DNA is TGCGCCAGCAGCTTGGAGGGGCAGGGGGCAAACACTGAAGCTTTCTTT.

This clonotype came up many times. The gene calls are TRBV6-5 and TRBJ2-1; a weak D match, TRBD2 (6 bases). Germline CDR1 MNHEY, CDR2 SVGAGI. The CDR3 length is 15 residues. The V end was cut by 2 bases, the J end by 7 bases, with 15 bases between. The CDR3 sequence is CASSYTAGTLNEQFF. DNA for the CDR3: TGTGCCAGCAGTTACACCGCCGGGACTCTAAATGAGCAGTTCTTC.

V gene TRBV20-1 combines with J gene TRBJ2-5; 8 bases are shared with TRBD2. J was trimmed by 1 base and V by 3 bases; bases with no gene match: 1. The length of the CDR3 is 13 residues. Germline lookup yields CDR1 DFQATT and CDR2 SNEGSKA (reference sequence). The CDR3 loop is CSASGGGQETQYF. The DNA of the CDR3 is TGCAGTGCTAGCGGGGGGGGCCAAGAGACCCAGTACTTC.

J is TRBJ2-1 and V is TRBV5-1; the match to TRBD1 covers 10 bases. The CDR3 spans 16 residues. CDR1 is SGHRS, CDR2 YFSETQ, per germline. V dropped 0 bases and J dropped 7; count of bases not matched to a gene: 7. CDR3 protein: CASSLEPGQGLNEQFF. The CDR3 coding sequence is TGCGCCAGCAGCTTGGAGCCGGGACAGGGGTTGAATGAGCAGTTCTTC.

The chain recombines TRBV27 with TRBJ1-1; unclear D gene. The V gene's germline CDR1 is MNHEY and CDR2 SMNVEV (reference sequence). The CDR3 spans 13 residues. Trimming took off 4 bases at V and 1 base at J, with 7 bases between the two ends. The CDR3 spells CASSWLPNTEAFF. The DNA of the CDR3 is TGTGCCAGCAGTTGGCTCCCGAACACTGAAGCTTTCTTT.

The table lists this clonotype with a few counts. The CDR3 sequence is CASSQVTGTGRSYEQYF. The CDR3 nucleotides are TGCGCCAGCAGCCAAGTTACTGGGACAGGGCGATCCTACGAGCAGTACTTC. The V and J genes are TRBV4-1 and TRBJ2-7; 9 bases fit TRBD1. V trimming: 1 base; J trimming: 1 base; junction bases outside the gene matches: 8. The CDR3 runs 17 residues. Germline V lookup: CDR1 MGHRA, CDR2 YSYEKL.

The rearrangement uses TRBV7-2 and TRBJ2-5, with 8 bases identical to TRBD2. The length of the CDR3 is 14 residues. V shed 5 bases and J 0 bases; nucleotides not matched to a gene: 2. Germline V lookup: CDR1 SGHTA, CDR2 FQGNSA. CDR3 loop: CASSRLANQETQYF. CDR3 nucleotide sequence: TGTGCCAGCAGCCGACTAGCGAACCAAGAGACCCAGTACTTC.

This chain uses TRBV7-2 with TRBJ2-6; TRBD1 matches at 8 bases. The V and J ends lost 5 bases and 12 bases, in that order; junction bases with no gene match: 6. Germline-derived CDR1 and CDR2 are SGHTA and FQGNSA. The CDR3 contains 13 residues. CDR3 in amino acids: CASSPGQGGVLTF. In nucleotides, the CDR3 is TGTGCCAGCAGCCCAGGACAGGGTGGCGTCCTGACTTTC.

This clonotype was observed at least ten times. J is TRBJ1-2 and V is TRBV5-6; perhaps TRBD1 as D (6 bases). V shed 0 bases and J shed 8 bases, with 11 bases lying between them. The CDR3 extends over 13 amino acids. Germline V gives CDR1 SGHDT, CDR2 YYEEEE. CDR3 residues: CASSLARGGGYTF. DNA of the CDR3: TGTGCCAGCAGCTTGGCCAGGGGAGGGGGCTACACCTTC.

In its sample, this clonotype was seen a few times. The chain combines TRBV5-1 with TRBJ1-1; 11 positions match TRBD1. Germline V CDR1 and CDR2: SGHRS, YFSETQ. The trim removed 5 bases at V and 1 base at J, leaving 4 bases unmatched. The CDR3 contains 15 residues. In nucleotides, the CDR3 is TGCGCCAGCAGGGTCGGGACAGGGGGGAACACTGAAGCTTTCTTT. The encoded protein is CASRVGTGGNTEAFF.

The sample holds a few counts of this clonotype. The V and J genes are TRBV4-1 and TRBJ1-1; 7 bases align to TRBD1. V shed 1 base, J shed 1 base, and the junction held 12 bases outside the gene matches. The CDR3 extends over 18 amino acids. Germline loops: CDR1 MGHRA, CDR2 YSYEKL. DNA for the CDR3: TGCGCCAGCAGCCAAGGGAACATTTGGGACAGTTGGAACACTGAAGCTTTCTTT. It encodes CASSQGNIWDSWNTEAFF.

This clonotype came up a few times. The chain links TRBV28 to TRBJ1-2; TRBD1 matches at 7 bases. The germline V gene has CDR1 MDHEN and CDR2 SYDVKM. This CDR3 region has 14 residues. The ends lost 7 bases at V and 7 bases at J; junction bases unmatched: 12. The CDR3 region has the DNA TGTGCCAGCACATACAGGGGTCCGTCGGGTGGCTACACCTTC. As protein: CASTYRGPSGGYTF.

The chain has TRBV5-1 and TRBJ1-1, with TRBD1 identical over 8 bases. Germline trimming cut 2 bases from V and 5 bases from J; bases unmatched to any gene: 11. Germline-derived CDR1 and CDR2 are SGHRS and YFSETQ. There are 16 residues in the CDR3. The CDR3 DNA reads TGCGCCAGCAGCTTACGAGCAACAGGGGGAAGGACTGAAGCTTTCTTT. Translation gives CASSLRATGGRTEAFF.

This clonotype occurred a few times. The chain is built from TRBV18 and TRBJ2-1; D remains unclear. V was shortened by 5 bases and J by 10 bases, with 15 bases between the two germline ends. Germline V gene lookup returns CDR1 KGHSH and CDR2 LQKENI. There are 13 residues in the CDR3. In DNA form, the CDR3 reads TGTGCCAGCTCAAGGTTAACGGTGAACGAGCAGTTCTTC. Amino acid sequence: CASSRLTVNEQFF.

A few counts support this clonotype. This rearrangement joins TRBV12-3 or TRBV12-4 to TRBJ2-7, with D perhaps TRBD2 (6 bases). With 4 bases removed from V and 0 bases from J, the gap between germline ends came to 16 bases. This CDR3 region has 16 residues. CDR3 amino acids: CASSYGREKSSYEQYF. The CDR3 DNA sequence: TGTGCCAGCAGTTATGGACGGGAGAAAAGCTCCTACGAGCAGTACTTC.

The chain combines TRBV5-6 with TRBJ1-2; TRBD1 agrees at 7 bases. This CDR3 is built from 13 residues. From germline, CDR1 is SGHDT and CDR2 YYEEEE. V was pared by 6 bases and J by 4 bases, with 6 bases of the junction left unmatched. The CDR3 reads CASKETGLYGYTF. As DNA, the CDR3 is TGTGCCAGCAAGGAGACAGGGCTCTATGGCTACACCTTC.

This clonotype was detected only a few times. The CDR3 DNA sequence: TGTGCCAGCAGCGGCACAGGGGTTAACACCGGGGAGCTGTTTTTT. Translated: CASSGTGVNTGELFF. V usage is TRBV7-9 and J usage is TRBJ2-2; 7 nucleotides match TRBD1. Germline values: CDR1 SEHNR, CDR2 FQNEAQ (reference sequence). The CDR3 totals 15 residues. After removal of 5 bases from V and 2 bases from J, the junction contained 5 bases not matched to a gene.